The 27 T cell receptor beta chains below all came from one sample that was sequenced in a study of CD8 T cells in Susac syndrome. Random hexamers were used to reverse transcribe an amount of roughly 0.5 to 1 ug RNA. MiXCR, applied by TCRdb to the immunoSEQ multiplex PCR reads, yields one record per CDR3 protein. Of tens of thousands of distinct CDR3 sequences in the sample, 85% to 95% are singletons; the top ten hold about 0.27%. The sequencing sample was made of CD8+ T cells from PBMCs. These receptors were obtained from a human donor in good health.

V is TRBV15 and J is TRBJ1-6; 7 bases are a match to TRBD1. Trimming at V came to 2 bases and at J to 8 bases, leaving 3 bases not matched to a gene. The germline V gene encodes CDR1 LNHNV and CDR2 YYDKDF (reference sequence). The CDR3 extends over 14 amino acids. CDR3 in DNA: TGTGCCACCAGCAGAAGACAGGGCTATTCACCCCTCCACTTT. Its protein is CATSRRQGYSPLHF.

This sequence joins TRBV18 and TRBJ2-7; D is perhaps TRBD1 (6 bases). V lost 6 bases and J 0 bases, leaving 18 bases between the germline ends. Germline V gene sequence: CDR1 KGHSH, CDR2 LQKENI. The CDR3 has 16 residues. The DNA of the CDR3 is TGTGCCAGCTCCCTAAGTCGGTCAGGGGTCTCCTACGAGCAGTACTTC. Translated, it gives CASSLSRSGVSYEQYF.

The CDR3 spells CASRLLGGFTEAFF. The CDR3 nucleotides are TGTGCCAGCAGGCTGCTGGGGGGGTTCACTGAAGCTTTCTTT. This sequence joins TRBV7-8 and TRBJ1-1, with D perhaps TRBD1 (5 bases). CDR3 length equals 14 residues. Germline V CDR1 and CDR2: SGHVS, FQNEAQ. V was shortened by 6 bases and J by 4 bases, with 15 bases between the two germline ends.

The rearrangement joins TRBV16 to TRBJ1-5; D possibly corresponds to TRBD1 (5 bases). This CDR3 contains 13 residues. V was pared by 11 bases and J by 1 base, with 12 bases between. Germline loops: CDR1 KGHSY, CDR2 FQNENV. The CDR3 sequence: CAWGDGSNQPQHF. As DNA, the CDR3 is TGTGCCTGGGGGGACGGAAGCAATCAGCCCCAGCATTTT.

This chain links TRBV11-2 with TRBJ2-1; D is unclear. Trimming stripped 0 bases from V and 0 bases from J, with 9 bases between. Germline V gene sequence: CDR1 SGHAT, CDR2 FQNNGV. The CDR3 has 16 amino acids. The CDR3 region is CASSLELWGSYNEQFF. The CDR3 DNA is TGTGCCAGCAGCTTAGAATTGTGGGGCTCCTACAATGAGCAGTTCTTC.

The CDR3 sequence: CASSQGTGGTYTF. The DNA of the CDR3 is TGTGCCAGCAGCCAAGGGACAGGGGGCACCTACACCTTC. The chain couples TRBV7-9 to TRBJ1-2; TRBD1 aligns across 12 bases. Germline CDR1 reads SEHNR; CDR2 reads FQNEAQ (reference sequence). The V segment lost 5 bases and the J segment 10 bases; nucleotides outside the gene matches: 5. CDR3 length equals 13 residues.

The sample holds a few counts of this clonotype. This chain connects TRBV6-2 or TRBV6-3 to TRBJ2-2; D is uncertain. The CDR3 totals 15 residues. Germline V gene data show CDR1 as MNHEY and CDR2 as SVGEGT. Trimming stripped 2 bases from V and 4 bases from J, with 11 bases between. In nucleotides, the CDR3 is TGTGCCAGCAGTTACCCGACCGCCGGCACCGGGGAGCTGTTTTTT. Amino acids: CASSYPTAGTGELFF.

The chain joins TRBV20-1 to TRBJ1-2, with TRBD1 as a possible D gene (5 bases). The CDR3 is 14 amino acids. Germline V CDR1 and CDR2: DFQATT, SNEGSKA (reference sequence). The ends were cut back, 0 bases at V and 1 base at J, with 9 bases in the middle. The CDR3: CSAREPDSNYGYTF. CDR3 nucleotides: TGCAGTGCTAGAGAGCCCGACAGTAACTATGGCTACACCTTC.

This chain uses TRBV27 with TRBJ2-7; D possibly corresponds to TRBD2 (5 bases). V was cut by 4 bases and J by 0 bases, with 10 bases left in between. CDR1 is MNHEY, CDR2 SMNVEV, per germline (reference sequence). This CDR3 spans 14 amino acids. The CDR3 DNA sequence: TGTGCCAGCAGTTCCGTAGGGAGCTCCTACGAGCAGTACTTC. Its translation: CASSSVGSSYEQYF.

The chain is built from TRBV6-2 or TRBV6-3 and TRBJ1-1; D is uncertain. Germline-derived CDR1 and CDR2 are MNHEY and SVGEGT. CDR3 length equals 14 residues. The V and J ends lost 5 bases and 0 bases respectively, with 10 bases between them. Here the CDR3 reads CASSQIRVNTEAFF. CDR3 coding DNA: TGTGCCAGCAGTCAAATACGGGTGAACACTGAAGCTTTCTTT.

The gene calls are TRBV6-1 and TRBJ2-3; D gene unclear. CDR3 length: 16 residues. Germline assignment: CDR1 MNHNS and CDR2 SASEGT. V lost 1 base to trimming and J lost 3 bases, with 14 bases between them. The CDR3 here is CASSEVAKPSTDTQYF. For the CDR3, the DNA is TGTGCCAGCAGTGAAGTTGCTAAACCCAGTACAGATACGCAGTATTTT.

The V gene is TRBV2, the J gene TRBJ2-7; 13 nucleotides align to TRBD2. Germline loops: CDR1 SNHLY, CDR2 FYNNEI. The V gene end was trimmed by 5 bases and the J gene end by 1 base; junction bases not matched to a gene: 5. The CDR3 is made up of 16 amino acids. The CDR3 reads CASSPRTSGGSYEQYF. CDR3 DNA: TGTGCCAGCAGTCCCCGGACTAGCGGGGGATCCTACGAGCAGTACTTC.

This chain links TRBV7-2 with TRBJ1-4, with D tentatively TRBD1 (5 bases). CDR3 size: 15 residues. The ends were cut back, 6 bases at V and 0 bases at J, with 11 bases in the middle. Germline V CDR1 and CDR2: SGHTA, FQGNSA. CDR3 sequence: CASRRDGATNEKLFF. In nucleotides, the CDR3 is TGTGCCAGCAGGAGGGACGGCGCAACTAATGAAAAACTGTTTTTT.

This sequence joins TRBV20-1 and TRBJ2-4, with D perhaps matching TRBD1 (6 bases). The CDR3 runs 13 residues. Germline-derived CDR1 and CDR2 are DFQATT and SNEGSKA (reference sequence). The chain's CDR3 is CSTAGTTENIQYF. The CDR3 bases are TGCAGCACAGCCGGGACAACAGAAAACATTCAGTACTTC.

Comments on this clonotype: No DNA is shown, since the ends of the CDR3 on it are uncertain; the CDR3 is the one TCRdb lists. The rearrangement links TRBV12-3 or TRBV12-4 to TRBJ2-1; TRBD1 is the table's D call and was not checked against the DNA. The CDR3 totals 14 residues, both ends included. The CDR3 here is CASSFGTGAPMEFF.

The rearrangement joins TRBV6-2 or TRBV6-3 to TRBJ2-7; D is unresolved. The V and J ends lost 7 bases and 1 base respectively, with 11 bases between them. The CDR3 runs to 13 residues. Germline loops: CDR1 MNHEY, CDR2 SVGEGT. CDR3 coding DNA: TGTGCCAGCACCCTGACCGAATCCTACGAGCAGTACTTC. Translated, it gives CASTLTESYEQYF.

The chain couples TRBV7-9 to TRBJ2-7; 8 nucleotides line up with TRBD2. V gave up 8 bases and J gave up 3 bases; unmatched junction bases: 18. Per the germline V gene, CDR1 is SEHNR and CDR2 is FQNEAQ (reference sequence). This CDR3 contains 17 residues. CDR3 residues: CASGGTGSGGLYYEQYF. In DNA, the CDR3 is TGTGCCAGCGGGGGAACGGGGTCGGGAGGGCTCTACTACGAGCAGTACTTC.

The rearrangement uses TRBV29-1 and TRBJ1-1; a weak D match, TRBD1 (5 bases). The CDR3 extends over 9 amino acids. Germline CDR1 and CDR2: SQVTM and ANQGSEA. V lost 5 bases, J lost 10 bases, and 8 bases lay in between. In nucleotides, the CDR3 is TGCAGCGTTCACGGGGGAGCTTTCTTT. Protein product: CSVHGGAFF.

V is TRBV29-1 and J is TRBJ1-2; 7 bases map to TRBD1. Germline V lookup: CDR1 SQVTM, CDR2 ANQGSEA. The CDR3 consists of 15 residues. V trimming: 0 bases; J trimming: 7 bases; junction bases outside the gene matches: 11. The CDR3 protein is CSVEEGRGPTFGYTF. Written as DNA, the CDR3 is TGCAGCGTTGAAGAAGGGAGGGGGCCAACCTTTGGCTACACCTTC.

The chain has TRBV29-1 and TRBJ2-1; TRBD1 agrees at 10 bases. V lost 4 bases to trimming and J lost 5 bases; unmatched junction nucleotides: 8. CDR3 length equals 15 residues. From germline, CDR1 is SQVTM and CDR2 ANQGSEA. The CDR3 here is CSVAETGTGDNEQFF. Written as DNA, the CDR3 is TGCAGCGTTGCGGAAACCGGGACAGGGGACAATGAGCAGTTCTTC.

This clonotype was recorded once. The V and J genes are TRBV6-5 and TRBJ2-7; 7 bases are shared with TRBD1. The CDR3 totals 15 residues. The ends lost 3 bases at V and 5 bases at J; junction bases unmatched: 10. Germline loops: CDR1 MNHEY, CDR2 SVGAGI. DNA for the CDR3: TGTGCCAGCAGTTATGGGACAGTTGAGGCTAACGAGCAGTACTTC. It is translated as CASSYGTVEANEQYF.

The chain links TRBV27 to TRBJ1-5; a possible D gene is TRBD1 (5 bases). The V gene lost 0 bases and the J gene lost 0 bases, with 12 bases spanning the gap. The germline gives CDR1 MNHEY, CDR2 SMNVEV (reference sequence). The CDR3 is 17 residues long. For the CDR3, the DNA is TGTGCCAGCAGTTTATCCCGGGGCCTCCTTAGCAATCAGCCCCAGCATTTT. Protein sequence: CASSLSRGLLSNQPQHF.

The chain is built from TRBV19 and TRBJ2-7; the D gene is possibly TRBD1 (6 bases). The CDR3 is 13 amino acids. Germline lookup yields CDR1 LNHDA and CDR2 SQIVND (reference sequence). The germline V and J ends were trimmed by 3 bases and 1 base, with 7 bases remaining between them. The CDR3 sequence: CASSMDSSYEQYF. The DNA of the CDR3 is TGTGCCAGTAGTATGGACAGTTCCTACGAGCAGTACTTC.

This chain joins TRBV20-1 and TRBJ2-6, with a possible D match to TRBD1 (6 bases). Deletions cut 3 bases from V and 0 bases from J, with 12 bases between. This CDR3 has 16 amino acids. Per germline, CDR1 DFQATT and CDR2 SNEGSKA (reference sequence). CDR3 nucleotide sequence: TGCAGTGCTAGTGAAGGACAGCGCTCTGGGGCCAACGTCCTGACTTTC. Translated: CSASEGQRSGANVLTF.

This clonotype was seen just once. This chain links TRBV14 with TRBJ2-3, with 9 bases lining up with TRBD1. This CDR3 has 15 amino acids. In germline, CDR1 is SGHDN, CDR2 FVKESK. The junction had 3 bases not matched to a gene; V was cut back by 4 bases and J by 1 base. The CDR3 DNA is TGTGCCAGCAGCCTCCGGGACAGGGGCACAGATACGCAGTATTTT. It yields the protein CASSLRDRGTDTQYF.

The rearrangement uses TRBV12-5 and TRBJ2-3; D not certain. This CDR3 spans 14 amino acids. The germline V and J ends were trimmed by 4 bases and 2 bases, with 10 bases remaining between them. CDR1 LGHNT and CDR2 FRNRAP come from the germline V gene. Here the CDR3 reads CASGSGSNTDTQYF. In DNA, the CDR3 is TGTGCTAGTGGTTCGGGCTCAAACACAGATACGCAGTATTTT.

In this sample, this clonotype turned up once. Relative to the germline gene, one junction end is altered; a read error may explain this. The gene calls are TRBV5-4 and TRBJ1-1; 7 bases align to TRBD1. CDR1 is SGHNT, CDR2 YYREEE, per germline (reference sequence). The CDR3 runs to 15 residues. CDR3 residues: CASSGDSSANTEAFF. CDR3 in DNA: TGTGCCAGCAGCGGGGACAGTTCGGCGAACACTGAAGCTTTCTTC.